This entry features one TCR beta chain sequence. Its antigen is undetermined. Blood genomic DNA input for TRB amplification was 250-500 ng. Trimming removed 5 bases from V and 4 bases from J, with 14 bases in between. This CDR3 is 14 amino acids long. The germline V gene has CDR1 PRHDT and CDR2 FYEKMQ (reference sequence). These data come from a study of T and B cells in COVID-19 patients. General study findings and limits: In COVID-19 patients, T cell receptor beta variable and joining gene use was reportedly strongly skewed. Few blood samples existed from mildly ill patients during symptoms or early in severe cases. No sequencing was yet done of CD4+, regulatory or CD8+ subsets, or of SARS-CoV-2-responsive or tetramer+ sorted cells.

TRB rearrangements were amplified by multiplex PCR with BIOMED2 TRB-A/B primers. TCRdb re-called the multiplex PCR reads through MiXCR, storing one row per CDR3 protein. The data show more than 11,000 distinct CDR3 sequences, with roughly 27% seen just once and 6.8% held by the top ten. The TCR originated in a human donor who had recovered from COVID-19. The source material was blood. The V gene is TRBV13, the J gene TRBJ1-1; D is uncertain. CDR3 coding DNA: TGTGCCAGCAGCCCTGGGAGGGAAAGCACTGAAGCTTTCTTT. It yields the protein CASSPGRESTEAFF.